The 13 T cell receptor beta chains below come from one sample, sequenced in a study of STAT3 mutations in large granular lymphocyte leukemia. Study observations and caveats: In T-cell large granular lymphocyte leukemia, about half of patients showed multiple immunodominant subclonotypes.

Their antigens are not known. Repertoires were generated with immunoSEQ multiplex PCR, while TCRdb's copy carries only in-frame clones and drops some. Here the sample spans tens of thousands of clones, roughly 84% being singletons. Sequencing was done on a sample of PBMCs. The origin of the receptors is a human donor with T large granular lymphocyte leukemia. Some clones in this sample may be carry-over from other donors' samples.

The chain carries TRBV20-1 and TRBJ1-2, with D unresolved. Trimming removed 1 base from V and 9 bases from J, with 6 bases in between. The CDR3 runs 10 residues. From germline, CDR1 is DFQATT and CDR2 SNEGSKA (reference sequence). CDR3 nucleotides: TGCAGTGCTAGAGGCTTCAGCTACACCTTC. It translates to CSARGFSYTF.

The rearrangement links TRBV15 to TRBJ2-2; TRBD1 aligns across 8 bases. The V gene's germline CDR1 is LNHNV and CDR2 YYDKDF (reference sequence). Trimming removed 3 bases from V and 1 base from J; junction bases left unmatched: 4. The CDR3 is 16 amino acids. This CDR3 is CATSSPGTGNTGELFF. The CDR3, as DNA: TGTGCCACCAGCAGCCCCGGGACAGGGAACACCGGGGAGCTGTTTTTT.

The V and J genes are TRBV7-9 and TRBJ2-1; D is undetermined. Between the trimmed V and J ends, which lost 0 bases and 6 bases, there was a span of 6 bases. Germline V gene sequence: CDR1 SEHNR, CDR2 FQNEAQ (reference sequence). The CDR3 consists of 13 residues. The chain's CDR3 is CASSLALANEQFF. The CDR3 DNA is TGTGCCAGCAGCTTAGCGTTAGCCAATGAGCAGTTCTTC. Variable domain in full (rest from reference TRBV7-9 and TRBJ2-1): DTGVSQNPRHKITKRGQNVTFRCDPISEHNRLYWYRQTLGQGPEFLTYFQNEAQLEKSRLLSDRFSAERPKGSFSTLEIQRTEQGDSAMYLCASSLALANEQFFGPGTRLTVL.

In DNA, the CDR3 is TGTGCCAGCAGTCCCCGGGACGGCTATCAGCCCCAGCATTTT. This encodes CASSPRDGYQPQHF. This sequence joins TRBV6-5 and TRBJ1-5, with D possibly matching TRBD1 (5 bases). Germline CDR1 reads MNHEY; CDR2 reads SVGAGI. The CDR3 has 14 residues. The ends were cut back, 5 bases at V and 5 bases at J, with 13 bases in the middle.

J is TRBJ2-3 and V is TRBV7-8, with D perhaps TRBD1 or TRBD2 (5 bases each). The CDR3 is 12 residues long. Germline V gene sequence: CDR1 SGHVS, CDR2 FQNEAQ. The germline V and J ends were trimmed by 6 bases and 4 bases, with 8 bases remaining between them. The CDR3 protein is CASSRGPDTQYF. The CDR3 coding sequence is TGTGCCAGCAGTCGGGGCCCAGATACGCAGTATTTT. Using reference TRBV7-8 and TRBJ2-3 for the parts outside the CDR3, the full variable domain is GAGVSQSPRYKVAKRGQDVALRCDPISGHVSLFWYQQALGQGPEFLTYFQNEAQLDKSGLPSDRFFAERPEGSVSTLKIQRTQQEDSAVYLCASSRGPDTQYFGPGTRLTVL.

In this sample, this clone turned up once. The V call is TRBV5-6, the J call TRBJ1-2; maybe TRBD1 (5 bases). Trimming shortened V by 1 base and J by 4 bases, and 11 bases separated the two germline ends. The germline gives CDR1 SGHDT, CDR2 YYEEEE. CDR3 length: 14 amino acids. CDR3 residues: CASSLRRGVYGYTF. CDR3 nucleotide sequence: TGTGCCAGCAGCTTGAGGCGGGGGGTCTATGGCTACACCTTC. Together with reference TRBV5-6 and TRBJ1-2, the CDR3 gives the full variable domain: DAGVTQSPTHLIKTRGQQVTLRCSPKSGHDTVSWYQQALGQGPQFIFQYYEEEERQRGNFPDRFSGHQFPNYSSELNVNALLLGDSALYLCASSLRRGVYGYTFGSGTRLTVV.

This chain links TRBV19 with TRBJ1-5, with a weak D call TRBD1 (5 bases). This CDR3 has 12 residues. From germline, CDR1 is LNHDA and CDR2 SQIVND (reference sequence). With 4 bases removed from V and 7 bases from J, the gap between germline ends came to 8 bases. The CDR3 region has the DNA TGTGCCAGTAGTAGGGGGGAACAGCCCCAGCATTTT. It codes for CASSRGEQPQHF.

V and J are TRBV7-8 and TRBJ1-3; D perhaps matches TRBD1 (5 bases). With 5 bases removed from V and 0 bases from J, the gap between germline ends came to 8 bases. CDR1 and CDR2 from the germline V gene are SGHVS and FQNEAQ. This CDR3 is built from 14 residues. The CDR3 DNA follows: TGTGCCAGCAGCGCCGACAGCTCTGGAAACACCATATATTTT. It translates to CASSADSSGNTIYF. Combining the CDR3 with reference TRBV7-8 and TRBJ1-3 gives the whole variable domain GAGVSQSPRYKVAKRGQDVALRCDPISGHVSLFWYQQALGQGPEFLTYFQNEAQLDKSGLPSDRFFAERPEGSVSTLKIQRTQQEDSAVYLCASSADSSGNTIYFGEGSWLTVV.

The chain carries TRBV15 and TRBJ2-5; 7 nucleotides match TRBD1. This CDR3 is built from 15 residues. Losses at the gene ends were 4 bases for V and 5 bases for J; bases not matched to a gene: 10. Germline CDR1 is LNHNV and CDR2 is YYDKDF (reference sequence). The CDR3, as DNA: TGTGCCACCAGCAACGACAGGGTCGAAGTCGAGACCCAGTACTTC. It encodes CATSNDRVEVETQYF.

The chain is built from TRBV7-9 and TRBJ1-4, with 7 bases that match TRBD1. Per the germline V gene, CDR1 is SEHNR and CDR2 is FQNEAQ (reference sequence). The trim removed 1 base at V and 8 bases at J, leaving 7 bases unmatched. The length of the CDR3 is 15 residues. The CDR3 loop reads CASSLVGRGDEKLFF. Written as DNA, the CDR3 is TGTGCCAGCAGCTTAGTCGGCAGGGGGGACGAAAAACTGTTTTTT.

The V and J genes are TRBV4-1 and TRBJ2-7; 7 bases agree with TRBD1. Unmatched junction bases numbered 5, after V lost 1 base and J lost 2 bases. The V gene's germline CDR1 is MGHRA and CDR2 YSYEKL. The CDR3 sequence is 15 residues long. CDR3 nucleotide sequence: TGCGCCAGCAGCCAAGGTTACAGGGGAACCTACGAGCAGTACTTC. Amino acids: CASSQGYRGTYEQYF.

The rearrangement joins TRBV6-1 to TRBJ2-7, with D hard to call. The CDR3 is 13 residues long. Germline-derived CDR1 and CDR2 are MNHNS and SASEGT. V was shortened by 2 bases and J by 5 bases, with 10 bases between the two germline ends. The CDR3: CASSEPFLDEQYF. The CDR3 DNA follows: TGTGCCAGCAGTGAACCCTTCCTGGACGAGCAGTACTTC.

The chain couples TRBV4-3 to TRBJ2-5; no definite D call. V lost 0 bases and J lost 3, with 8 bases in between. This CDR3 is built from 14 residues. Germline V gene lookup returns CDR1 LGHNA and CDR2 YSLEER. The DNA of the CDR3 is TGCGCCAGCAGCCAAGATCAACGGGAAGAGACCCAGTACTTC. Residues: CASSQDQREETQYF.